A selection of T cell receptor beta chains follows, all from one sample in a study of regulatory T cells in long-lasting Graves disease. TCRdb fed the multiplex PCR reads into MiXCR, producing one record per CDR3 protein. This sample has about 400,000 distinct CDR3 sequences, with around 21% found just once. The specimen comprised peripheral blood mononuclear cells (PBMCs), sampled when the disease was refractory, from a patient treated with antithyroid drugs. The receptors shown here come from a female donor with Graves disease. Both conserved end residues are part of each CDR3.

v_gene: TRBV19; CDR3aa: CASSIVPGDTEAFF
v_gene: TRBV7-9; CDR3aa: CASSLDTSPEAFF
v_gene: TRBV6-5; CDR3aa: CASSYREIPTQETQYF
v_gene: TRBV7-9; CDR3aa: CASSFHRAMNTEAFF
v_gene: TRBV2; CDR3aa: CASSEALLVGQGDGKETQYF
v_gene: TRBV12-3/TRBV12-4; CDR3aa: CASRFGVQGETQYF
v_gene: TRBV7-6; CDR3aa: CASSLGRQITNTIYF
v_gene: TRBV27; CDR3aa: CASRRSGSYEQYF
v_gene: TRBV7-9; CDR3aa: CASSEGPRANEQFF
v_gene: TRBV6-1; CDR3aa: CASVRTGIPYEQYF
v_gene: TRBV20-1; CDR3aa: CSARDPNSFETQYF
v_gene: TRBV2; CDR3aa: CASIQGQGFPYEQYF
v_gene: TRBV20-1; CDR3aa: CSARALRGPAGETQYF
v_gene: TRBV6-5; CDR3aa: CASSYSAPGSLSGNTIYF
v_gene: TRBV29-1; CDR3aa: CSVATGVPFYEQYF
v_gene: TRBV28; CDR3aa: CASSGGPGPAAEAFF
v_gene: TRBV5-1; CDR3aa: CASNPPVWTSEHSYNEQFF
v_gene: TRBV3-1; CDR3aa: CASSQEVTGELFF
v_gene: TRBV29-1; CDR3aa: CSVGTAGANRYEQYF
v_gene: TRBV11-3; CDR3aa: CASGRDGNNEKLFF
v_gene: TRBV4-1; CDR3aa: CASSQEGVPGQGAGEQYF
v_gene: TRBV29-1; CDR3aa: CSVERQGGGGELFF
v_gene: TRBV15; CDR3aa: CATSKNSGNTIYF
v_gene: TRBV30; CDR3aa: CAWKQGLNTEAFF
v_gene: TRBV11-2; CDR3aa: CASSLVAGHSYNEQFF
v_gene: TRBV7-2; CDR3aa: CASSLVPIAGSSYEQYF
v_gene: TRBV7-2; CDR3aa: CASSHTKGELFF
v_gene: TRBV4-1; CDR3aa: CASSKHRQESQYF
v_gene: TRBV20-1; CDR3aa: CSASSGRARETQYF
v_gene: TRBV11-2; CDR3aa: CASSLGSGLEQYF
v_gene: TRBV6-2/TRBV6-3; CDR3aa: CASSLTLVPPGVVSYEQYF
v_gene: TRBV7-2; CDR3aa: CASSLVRTGPDTQYF
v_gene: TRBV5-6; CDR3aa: CASSSGQGRYEQYF
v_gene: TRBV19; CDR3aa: CASSSFTGPVGETQYF
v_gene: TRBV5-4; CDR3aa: CASNSIGQENTEAFF
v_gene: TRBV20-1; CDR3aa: CSASWAGRGTEAFF
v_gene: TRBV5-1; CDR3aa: CASSLEPLEPQHF
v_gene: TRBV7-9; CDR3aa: CASSGWTGEEETQYF
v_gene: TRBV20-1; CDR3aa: CSARFVSDEQYF
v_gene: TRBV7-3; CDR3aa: CASSRGGAETQYF
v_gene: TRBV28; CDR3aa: CASTFTGVSRSSGANVLTF
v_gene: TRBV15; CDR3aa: CATSRGDGSTDTQYF
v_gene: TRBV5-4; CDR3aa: CASSKGGPLEAEQYF
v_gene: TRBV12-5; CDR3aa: CASEEWNTGELFF
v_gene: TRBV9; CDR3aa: CASSVAGAGANVLTF
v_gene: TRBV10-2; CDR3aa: CASSGWEGQETQYF
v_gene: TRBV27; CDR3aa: CASTSWAGAYEQYF
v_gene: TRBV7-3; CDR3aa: CASSSTLGQGPQLNTYNEQFF
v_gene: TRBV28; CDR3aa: CASSLLLSNQPQHF